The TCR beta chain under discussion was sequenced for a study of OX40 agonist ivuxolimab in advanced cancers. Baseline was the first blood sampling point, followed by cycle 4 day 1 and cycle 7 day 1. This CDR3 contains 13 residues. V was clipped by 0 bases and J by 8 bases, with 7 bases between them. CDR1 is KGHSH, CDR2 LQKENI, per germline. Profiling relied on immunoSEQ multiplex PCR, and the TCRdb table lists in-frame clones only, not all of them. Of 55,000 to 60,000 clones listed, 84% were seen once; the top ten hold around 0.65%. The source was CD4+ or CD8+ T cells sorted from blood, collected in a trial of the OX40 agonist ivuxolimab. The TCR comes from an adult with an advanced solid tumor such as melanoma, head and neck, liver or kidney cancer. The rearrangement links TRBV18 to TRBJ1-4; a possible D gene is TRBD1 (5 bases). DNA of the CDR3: TGTGCCAGCTCACCACCAGGGGAGGAAAAACTGTTTTTT. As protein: CASSPPGEEKLFF.